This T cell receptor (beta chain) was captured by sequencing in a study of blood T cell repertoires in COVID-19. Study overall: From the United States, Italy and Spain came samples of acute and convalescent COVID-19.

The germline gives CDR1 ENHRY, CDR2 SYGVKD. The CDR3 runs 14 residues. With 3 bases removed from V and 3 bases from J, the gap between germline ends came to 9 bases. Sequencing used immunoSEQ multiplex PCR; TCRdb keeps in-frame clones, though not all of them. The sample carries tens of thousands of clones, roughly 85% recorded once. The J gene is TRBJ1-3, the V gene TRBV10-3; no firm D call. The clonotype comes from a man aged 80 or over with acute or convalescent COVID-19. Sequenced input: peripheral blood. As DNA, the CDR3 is TGTGCCATCAGTGACGCGGGGAGTGGAAACACCATATATTTT. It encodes CAISDAGSGNTIYF.